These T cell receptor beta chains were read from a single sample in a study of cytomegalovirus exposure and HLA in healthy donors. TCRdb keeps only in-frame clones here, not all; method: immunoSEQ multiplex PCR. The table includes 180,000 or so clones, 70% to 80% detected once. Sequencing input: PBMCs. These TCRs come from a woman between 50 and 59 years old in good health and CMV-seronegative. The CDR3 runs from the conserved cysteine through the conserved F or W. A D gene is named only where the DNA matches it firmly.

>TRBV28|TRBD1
CASSRFTGTGDFSGANVLTF
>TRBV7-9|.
CASSFFVGHHSGANVLTF
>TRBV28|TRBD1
CASTGGTNNQPQHF
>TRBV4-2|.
CASSPTGQPQHF
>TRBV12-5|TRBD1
CASGLARQGPYNEQFF
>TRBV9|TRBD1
CASSKGWGQARGTEAFF
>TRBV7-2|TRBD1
CASSSGTGVEKLFF
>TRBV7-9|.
CASGRDLDIEKLFF
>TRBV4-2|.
CASSQEGGTRRQETQYF
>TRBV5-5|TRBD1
CASSWRDRGGNQPQHF
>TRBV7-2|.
CASSLARGQSNTEAFF
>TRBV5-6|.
CASSRGDTQYF
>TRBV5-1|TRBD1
CASSSVLTGAEAFF
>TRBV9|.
CASSVAPSAYNEQFF
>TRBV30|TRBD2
CALQELAGETQYF
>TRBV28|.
CASSPPGPGITDTQYF
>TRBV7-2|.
CASSLSPRDVNYGYTF
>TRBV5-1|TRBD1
CASSLPTGGYGDTGELFF
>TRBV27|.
CASRKTSYNEQFF
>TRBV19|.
CASRGLAQGRPEAFF
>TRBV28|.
CASSLLGAGQPQHF
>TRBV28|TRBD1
CASSFRDRGGTIYF
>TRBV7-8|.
CASSLIDSGNTIYF
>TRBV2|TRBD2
CASRRLAGDSPSYNEQFF
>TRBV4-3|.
CASSQDRRKTQYF
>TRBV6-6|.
CAGGKALGEQFF
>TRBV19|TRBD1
CASSLGTGFGIEPQHF
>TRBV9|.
CASSVGFGNSPLHF
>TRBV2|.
CASRVRAGPGVGTQYF
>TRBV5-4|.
CASSLRLVAYNEQFF
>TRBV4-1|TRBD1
CASSQEGAPGGTDTQYF
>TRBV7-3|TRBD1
CASSLGQVPPYEQYF
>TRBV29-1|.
CSVVVTGDTQYF
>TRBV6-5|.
CASREASTDTQYF
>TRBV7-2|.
CASSQLASRLQYNEQFF
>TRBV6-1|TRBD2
CASSEGLAGGQETQYF
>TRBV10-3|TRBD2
CAIASGGNGGTGELFF
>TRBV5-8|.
CASSRVGPYEQYF
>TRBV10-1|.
CASSEPEGNIQYF
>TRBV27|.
CASSFSGPRGNQPQHF
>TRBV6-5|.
CASSYSPTGAKNIQYF
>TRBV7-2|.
CASSSAPQAQANTEAFF
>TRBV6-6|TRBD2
CASSYRTSGHQGTQYF
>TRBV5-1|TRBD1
CASRAGTGGAYGYTF
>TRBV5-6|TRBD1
CASSYSGQGIEAFF
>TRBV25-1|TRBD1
CASSRQGEGNEQFF
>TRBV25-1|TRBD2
CASSDGPGGGADNEQFF
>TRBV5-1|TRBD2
CASALIPAGGNEQFF
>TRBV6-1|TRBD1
CASSEGNRGWTEAFF
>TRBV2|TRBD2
CASRAGGAGVLEQYF